Listed here are 8 T cell receptor beta chains from one sample, sequenced in a study of cytomegalovirus exposure and HLA in healthy donors. Primers included in the PCR were 60 Vbeta and 13 Jbeta primers. Assay: immunoSEQ multiplex PCR; the TCRdb copy retains only in-frame clones and omits some. The sample holds about 220,000 clones; around 79% are singletons and the top ten take approximately 1.8%. Sequenced input: PBMCs. The receptor source for this set is a male donor in good health and CMV-seronegative.

The chain has TRBV11-2 and TRBJ2-5, with a weak D call TRBD1 (6 bases). The CDR3 sequence is 15 residues long. Germline-derived CDR1 and CDR2 are SGHAT and FQNNGV. Trimming removed 5 bases at V and 1 base at J, with 14 bases between. The CDR3 spells CASSEYGGPQETQYF. For the CDR3, the DNA is TGTGCCAGCAGCGAGTATGGGGGCCCCCAAGAGACCCAGTACTTC.

With regard to this clone: The sample holds other DNA sequences that translate to the same CDR3. CDR3 protein: CASSRTVNTEAFF. In nucleotides, the CDR3 is TGTGCCAGCAGTCGGACAGTGAACACTGAAGCTTTCTTT. J is TRBJ1-1 and V is TRBV7-3; a weak D match, TRBD1 (6 bases). Germline CDR1 reads SGHTA; CDR2 reads FQGTGA. The CDR3 loop spans 13 amino acids. The germline V and J ends were trimmed by 6 bases and 0 bases, with 8 bases remaining between them.

This clone was seen a handful of times. The CDR3 protein is CARSLIREGKNIQYF. DNA of the CDR3: TGTGCCAGAAGCTTGATCCGGGAGGGCAAAAACATTCAGTACTTC. The rearrangement links TRBV5-3 to TRBJ2-4; 8 bases align to TRBD2. TRBV5-3 is marked as an open reading frame, function uncertain. The ends lost 1 base at V and 3 bases at J; junction bases unmatched: 3. The CDR3 loop spans 15 amino acids.

The genes are TRBV28 and TRBJ1-2, with TRBD1 matching over 9 bases. V shed 2 bases, J shed 7 bases, and the junction held 8 bases outside the gene matches. CDR3 length: 15 amino acids. Germline CDR1 and CDR2: MDHEN and SYDVKM. CDR3 sequence reads: CASSLLGTGSGGYTF. DNA of the CDR3: TGTGCCAGCAGTTTACTCGGGACAGGGTCGGGTGGCTACACCTTC.

The chain uses TRBV28 and TRBJ1-2; D possibly corresponds to TRBD1 (6 bases). The germline V gene has CDR1 MDHEN and CDR2 SYDVKM. The V and J ends lost 4 bases and 0 bases respectively, with 9 bases between them. The CDR3 runs to 14 residues. CDR3 loop: CASSWTDPNYGYTF. Here the CDR3 DNA reads TGTGCCAGCAGTTGGACAGACCCTAACTATGGCTACACCTTC.

The V and J genes are TRBV5-1 and TRBJ1-4; D not certain. Germline loops: CDR1 SGHRS, CDR2 YFSETQ. Trimming took off 4 bases at V and 8 bases at J, with 21 bases between the two ends. The CDR3 loop spans 16 amino acids. CDR3 loop: CASSPYGQIRGEKLFF. The DNA for the CDR3 is TGCGCCAGCAGCCCCTACGGTCAAATCAGAGGGGAAAAACTGTTTTTT.

This chain joins TRBV19 and TRBJ1-1; 7 nucleotides line up with TRBD1. This CDR3 contains 14 residues. The germline V gene has CDR1 LNHDA and CDR2 SQIVND (reference sequence). V dropped 2 bases and J dropped 6; count of bases not matched to a gene: 6. CDR3 coding DNA: TGTGCCAGTAGTATAAGGGGGCAGGCCCCTGAAGCTTTCTTT. It translates to CASSIRGQAPEAFF.

This rearrangement joins TRBV6-5 to TRBJ2-1; 7 bases line up with TRBD2. Trimming cost V 4 bases and J 3 bases; bases outside gene matches: 3. Germline-derived CDR1 and CDR2 are MNHEY and SVGAGI. This CDR3 comprises 14 residues. CDR3 protein: CASSSGGVYNEQFF. The CDR3 DNA is TGTGCCAGCAGTTCGGGGGGAGTCTACAATGAGCAGTTCTTC.